The 5 T cell receptor beta chains below were found in one sample sequenced in a study of blood T cell repertoires in COVID-19. Sequencing was performed with immunoSEQ multiplex PCR; in TCRdb, only in-frame clones are kept and a portion is missing. The sample contains around 250,000 clones, approximately 91% of which appear only once. Sequencing was done on a sample of peripheral blood. The source is a middle-aged woman who had recovered from COVID-19.

The chain joins TRBV15 to TRBJ2-7; D is possibly TRBD1 (5 bases). The germline V gene encodes CDR1 LNHNV and CDR2 YYDKDF (reference sequence). Trimming left V 0 bases short and J 6 bases short, with 15 bases between. This CDR3 contains 15 residues. The CDR3: CATSRDRSQGGEQYF. The CDR3 DNA follows: TGTGCCACCAGCAGAGATCGTAGCCAGGGCGGCGAGCAGTACTTC.

This chain links TRBV10-1 with TRBJ2-2; D remains ambiguous. V shed 8 bases and J shed 5 bases, with 18 bases lying between them. Germline V CDR1 and CDR2: WNHNN, SYGVQD (reference sequence). CDR3 length equals 15 residues. CDR3 in DNA: TGCGCCAGCGCGGTTAACGCACAAGATACCGGGGAGCTGTTTTTT. Protein sequence: CASAVNAQDTGELFF.

The V gene is TRBV27, the J gene TRBJ1-1; possibly TRBD1 for D (6 bases). The CDR3 sequence is 14 residues long. Trimming removed 5 bases at V and 5 bases at J, with 15 bases between. CDR1 and CDR2 (germline): MNHEY, SMNVEV (reference sequence). CDR3 nucleotide sequence: TGTGCCAGCAGTCCCAGGGGTTTTGGGACTGAAGCTTTCTTT. It is translated as CASSPRGFGTEAFF.

This chain uses TRBV2 with TRBJ1-1; TRBD1 agrees at 7 bases. The CDR3 spans 16 residues. The ends lost 11 bases at V and 5 bases at J; junction bases unmatched: 20. Germline V lookup: CDR1 SNHLY, CDR2 FYNNEI. In nucleotides, the CDR3 is TGTGCCGGAAAACAGGGGATCTTGCATTCGGGTACTGAAGCTTTCTTT. Its protein is CAGKQGILHSGTEAFF. Drawing the rest from reference TRBV2 and TRBJ1-1, the complete variable domain is EPEVTQTPSHQVTQMGQEVILRCVPISNHLYFYWYRQILGQKVEFLVSFYNNEISEKSEIFDDQFSVERPDGSNFTLKIRSTKLEDSAMYFCAGKQGILHSGTEAFFGQGTRLTVV.

The V and J genes are TRBV5-5 and TRBJ1-2, with 11 bases fitting TRBD1. V was pared by 3 bases and J by 4 bases, with 14 bases of the junction left unmatched. The CDR3 is made up of 18 amino acids. Germline V CDR1 and CDR2: SGHKS, YYEKEE (reference sequence). The CDR3 DNA sequence: TGTGCCAGCAGCTCTTACCAGGGACAGGGGGTTGGGGGCTATGGCTACACCTTC. Translating it yields CASSSYQGQGVGGYGYTF.